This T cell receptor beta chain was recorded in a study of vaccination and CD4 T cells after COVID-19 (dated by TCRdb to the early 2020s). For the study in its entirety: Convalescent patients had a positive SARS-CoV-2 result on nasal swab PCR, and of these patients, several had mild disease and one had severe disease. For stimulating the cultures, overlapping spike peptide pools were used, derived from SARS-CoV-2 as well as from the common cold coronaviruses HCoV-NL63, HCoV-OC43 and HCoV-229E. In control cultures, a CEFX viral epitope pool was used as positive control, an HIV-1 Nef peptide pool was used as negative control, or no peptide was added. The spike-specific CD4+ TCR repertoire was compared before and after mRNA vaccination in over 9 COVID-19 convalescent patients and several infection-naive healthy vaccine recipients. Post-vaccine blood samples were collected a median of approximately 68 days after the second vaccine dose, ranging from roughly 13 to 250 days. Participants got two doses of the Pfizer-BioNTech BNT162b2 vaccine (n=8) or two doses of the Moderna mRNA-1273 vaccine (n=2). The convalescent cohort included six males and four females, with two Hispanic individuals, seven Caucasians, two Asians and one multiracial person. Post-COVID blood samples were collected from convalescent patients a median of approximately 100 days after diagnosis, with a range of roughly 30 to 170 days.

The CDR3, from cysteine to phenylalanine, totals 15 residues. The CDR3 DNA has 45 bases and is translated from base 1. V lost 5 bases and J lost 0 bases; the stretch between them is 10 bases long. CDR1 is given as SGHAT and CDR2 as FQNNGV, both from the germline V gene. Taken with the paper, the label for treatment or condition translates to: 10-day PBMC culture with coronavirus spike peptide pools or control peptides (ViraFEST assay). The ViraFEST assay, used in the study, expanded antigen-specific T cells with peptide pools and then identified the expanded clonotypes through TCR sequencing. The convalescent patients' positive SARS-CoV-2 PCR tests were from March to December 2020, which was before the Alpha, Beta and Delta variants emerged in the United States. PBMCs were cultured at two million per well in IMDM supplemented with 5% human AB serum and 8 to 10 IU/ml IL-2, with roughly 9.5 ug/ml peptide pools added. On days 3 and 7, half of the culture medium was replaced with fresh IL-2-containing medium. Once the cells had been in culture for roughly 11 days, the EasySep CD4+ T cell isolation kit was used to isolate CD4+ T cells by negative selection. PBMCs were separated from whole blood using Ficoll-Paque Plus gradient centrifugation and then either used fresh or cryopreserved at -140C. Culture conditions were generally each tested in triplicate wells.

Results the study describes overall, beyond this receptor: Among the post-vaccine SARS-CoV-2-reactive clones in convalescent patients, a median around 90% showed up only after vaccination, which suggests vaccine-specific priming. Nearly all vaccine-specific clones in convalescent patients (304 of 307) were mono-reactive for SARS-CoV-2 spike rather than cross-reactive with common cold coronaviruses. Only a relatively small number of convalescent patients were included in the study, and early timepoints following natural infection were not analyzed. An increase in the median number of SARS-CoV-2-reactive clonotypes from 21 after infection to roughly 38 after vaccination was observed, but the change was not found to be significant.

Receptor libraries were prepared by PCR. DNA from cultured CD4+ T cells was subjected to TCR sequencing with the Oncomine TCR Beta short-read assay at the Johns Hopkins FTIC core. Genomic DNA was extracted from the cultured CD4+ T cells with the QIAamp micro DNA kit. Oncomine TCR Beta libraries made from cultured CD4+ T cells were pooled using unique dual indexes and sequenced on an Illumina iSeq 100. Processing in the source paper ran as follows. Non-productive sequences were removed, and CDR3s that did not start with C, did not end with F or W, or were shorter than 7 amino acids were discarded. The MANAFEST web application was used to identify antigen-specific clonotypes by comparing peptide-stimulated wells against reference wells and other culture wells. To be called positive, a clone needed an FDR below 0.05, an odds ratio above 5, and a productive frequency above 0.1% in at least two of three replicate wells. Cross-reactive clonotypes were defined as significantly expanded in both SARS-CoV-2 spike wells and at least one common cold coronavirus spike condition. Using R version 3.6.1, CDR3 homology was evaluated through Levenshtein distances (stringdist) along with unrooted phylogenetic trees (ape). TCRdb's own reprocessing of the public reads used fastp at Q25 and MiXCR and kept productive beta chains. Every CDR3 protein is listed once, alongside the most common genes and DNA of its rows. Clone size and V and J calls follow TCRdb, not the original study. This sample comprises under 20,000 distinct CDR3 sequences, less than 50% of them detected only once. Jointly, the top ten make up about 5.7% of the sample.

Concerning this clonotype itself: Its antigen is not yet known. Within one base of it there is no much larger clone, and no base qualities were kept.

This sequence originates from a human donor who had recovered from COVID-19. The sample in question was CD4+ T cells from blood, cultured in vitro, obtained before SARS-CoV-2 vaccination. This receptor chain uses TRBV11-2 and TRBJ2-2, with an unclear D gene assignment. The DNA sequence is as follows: TGTGCCAGCAGCGACCGGACGACGAACACCGGGGAGCTGTTTTTT. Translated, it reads CASSDRTTNTGELFF. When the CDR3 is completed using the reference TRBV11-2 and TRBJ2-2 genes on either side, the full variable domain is EAGVAQSPRYKIIEKRQSVAFWCNPISGHATLYWYQQILGQGPKLLIQFQNNGVVDDSQLPKDRFSAERLKGVDSTLKIQPAKLEDSAVYLCASSDRTTNTGELFFGEGSRLTVL.